One sample yielded the 5 T cell receptor beta chains listed below, sequenced in a study of cytomegalovirus exposure and HLA in healthy donors. Primers for the PCR totalled 60 Vbeta and 13 Jbeta. Method: immunoSEQ multiplex PCR; TCRdb's copy keeps in-frame clones and lacks some. This sample has 200,000 or so clones, with around 77% found just once. The specimen was PBMCs. The receptors here all came from a woman aged 25 to 39 in good health and CMV-seronegative.

This clone appeared a single time. J is TRBJ2-7 and V is TRBV27; D may be TRBD1 (5 bases). Per germline, CDR1 MNHEY and CDR2 SMNVEV (reference sequence). The CDR3 length is 17 residues. Trimming removed 3 bases from V and 0 bases from J, with 18 bases in between. CDR3 in amino acids: CASSFGRAGRVSYEQYF. The CDR3, as DNA: TGTGCCAGCAGTTTCGGTCGCGCTGGCAGGGTCTCCTACGAGCAGTACTTC.

This chain connects TRBV6-5 to TRBJ2-1; unclear D gene. This CDR3 is 13 amino acids long. The germline V and J ends were trimmed by 8 bases and 0 bases, with 8 bases remaining between them. From germline, CDR1 is MNHEY and CDR2 SVGAGI. CDR3 loop: CASGTSSYNEQFF. In DNA, the CDR3 is TGTGCCAGCGGTACGAGCTCCTACAATGAGCAGTTCTTC.

This clone was detected only a few times. The chain employs TRBV25-1 and TRBJ2-7; D not resolved. The CDR3 loop spans 13 amino acids. The germline CDR1 and CDR2 sequences are MGHDK and SYGVNS. The germline V and J ends were trimmed by 6 bases and 2 bases, with 11 bases remaining between them. CDR3 protein: CASSVPVTYEQYF. CDR3 in DNA: TGTGCCAGCAGCGTGCCGGTTACCTACGAGCAGTACTTC.

The chain is built from TRBV19 and TRBJ2-7, with a tentative D call TRBD2 (5 bases). V was cut by 5 bases and J by 1 base, with 15 bases left in between. Germline CDR1 is LNHDA and CDR2 is SQIVND (reference sequence). This CDR3 region has 15 residues. CDR3 region: CASSLYPGVSYEQYF. CDR3 nucleotides: TGTGCCAGTAGTCTATACCCCGGGGTGTCCTACGAGCAGTACTTC.

CDR3 protein: CASSSNLGTGFQETQYF. The CDR3 coding sequence is TGTGCCAGCAGCTCTAACCTCGGGACAGGGTTCCAAGAGACCCAGTACTTC. J is TRBJ2-5 and V is TRBV7-9, with 9 bases fitting TRBD1. In germline, CDR1 is SEHNR, CDR2 FQNEAQ (reference sequence). This CDR3 comprises 17 residues. The V gene end was trimmed by 4 bases and the J gene end by 1 base; junction bases not matched to a gene: 10. The full variable domain, completed using reference TRBV7-9 and TRBJ2-5, is DTGVSQNPRHKITKRGQNVTFRCDPISEHNRLYWYRQTLGQGPEFLTYFQNEAQLEKSRLLSDRFSAERPKGSFSTLEIQRTEQGDSAMYLCASSSNLGTGFQETQYFGPGTRLLVL.